Listed below are T cell receptor beta chains from one sample, sequenced in a study of blood T cell repertoires in COVID-19. TCRdb keeps only in-frame clones here, not all; method: immunoSEQ multiplex PCR. This table holds around 150,000 clones, 75% to 85% found once. Input material: PBMCs or T cells enriched from blood (not recorded which). Receptor source: a man aged 40-50 years who had recovered from COVID-19. The CDR3 runs from the conserved cysteine through the conserved F or W. Fields, in order: J gene, V gene, CDR3 protein.

>TRBJ2-3|TRBV30
CAWVSGALSTDTQYF
>TRBJ1-6|TRBV19
CASSAGGQGNSPLHF
>TRBJ2-2|TRBV24-1
CATTSKTSGQGGTGELFF
>TRBJ1-6|TRBV7-3
CASSLEGSYNSPLHF
>TRBJ1-1|TRBV30
CAWSVAPARNTEAFF
>TRBJ2-2|TRBV5-1
CASSFEAGHTGELFF
>TRBJ1-2|TRBV2
CASSEEMRADGYTF
>TRBJ2-7|TRBV4-1
CASSQGTEGAYEQYF
>TRBJ2-2|TRBV2
CASSEHQGSTGELFF
>TRBJ2-1|TRBV4-1
CASSQIGTRADEQFF
>TRBJ1-4|TRBV19
CARSQGLRGPNEKLFF
>TRBJ1-2|TRBV30
CAWSQTNYGYTF
>TRBJ2-1|TRBV7-8
CASSIVGLAGGIYNEQFF
>TRBJ1-2|TRBV5-6
CASSLVGAGLNYGYTF
>TRBJ1-1|TRBV3-1/TRBV3-2
CASSQGESNADEAFF
>TRBJ1-2|TRBV24-1
CATSDSQRLGAGGYTF
>TRBJ2-1|TRBV23-1
CARIDDRGTYNEQFF
>TRBJ2-3|TRBV3-1/TRBV3-2
CASSQEVYGLASHTQYF
>TRBJ2-7|TRBV4-2
CASSHLSYEQYF
>TRBJ2-3|TRBV7-3
CASSLRGAVDTQYF
>TRBJ2-2|TRBV9
CASSATRSTGELFF
>TRBJ2-5|TRBV29-1
CSVTEGVETQYF
>TRBJ1-3|TRBV4-2
CASSQETSAASSGNTIYF
>TRBJ2-1|TRBV5-1
CASSSGSEANEQFF
>TRBJ2-5|TRBV27
CASSLLRAETQYF
>TRBJ1-1|TRBV3-1/TRBV3-2
CASSRGSGGAEAFF
>TRBJ2-3|TRBV2
CASSENLAGGPSDTQYF
>TRBJ2-7|TRBV5-4
CASSPPGQGDYEQYF
>TRBJ2-7|TRBV9
CASSVLTATTYEQYF
>TRBJ2-7|TRBV7-9
CASSLAGGYEQYF
>TRBJ1-4|TRBV18
CASSPSTGVQEKLFF
>TRBJ2-4|TRBV27
CASRSAPTSGNIQYF
>TRBJ1-5|TRBV7-9
CASSRSTGVNQPQHF
>TRBJ2-5|TRBV10-2
CASSEWASGQETQYF
>TRBJ1-5|TRBV5-4
CASSLDRDQPQHF
>TRBJ1-2|TRBV12-3/TRBV12-4
CASSLGGNYGYTF
>TRBJ1-5|TRBV18
CASSPGGLGNQPQHF
>TRBJ2-1|TRBV27
CASSLKGDSYNEQFF
>TRBJ2-6|TRBV7-3
CASSLRPGTGANVLTF
>TRBJ2-6|TRBV2
CASSEALGTGFSGANVLTF
>TRBJ2-3|TRBV30
CAWNAGIAGGTGTQYF
>TRBJ1-1|TRBV3-1/TRBV3-2
CASSRTQGVSFF
>TRBJ1-2|TRBV7-6
CASSQAQGNYGYTF
>TRBJ1-2|TRBV3-1/TRBV3-2
CASSQHNVPSGYTF
>TRBJ2-7|TRBV5-1
CASSQTSVYEQYF
>TRBJ2-7|TRBV28
CASSLPVGQGFYEQYF
>TRBJ1-2|TRBV13
CASSSHGPGGTGYTF
>TRBJ1-2|TRBV27
CASSPSSTVLYGYTF
>TRBJ1-2|TRBV7-9
CASSIGQSNYGYTF
>TRBJ1-5|TRBV28
CASSEEGSINQPQHF